One TCR beta chain is described in this entry. This sample was taken from a study of human T cells and chemical hapten exposure. Overall study: Alopecia areata, totalis and universalis patients, mostly female, were included.

The V and J ends lost 4 bases and 3 bases respectively, with 10 bases between them. CDR3 size: 14 residues. CDR1 is LGHDT, CDR2 YNNKEL, per germline (reference sequence). As to time point: patch test 1, 2 weeks after DPC sensitization. Sample treatment: therapeutic diphenylcyclopropenone sensitization with weekly scalp DPC. Single cDNA molecules in the library carried unique molecular identifiers attached during preparation. Via MiXCR, TCRdb re-called the RACE reads, giving one row per CDR3 protein. The sample shows 75,000 to 90,000 distinct CDR3 sequences, roughly 7.1% of them seen only once. This TCR was recovered from a woman aged 25 to 39 with alopecia areata. Some clones in this sample may be carry-over from other donors' samples. The chain carries TRBV3-1 and TRBJ1-5; D is perhaps TRBD1 (5 bases). The material sequenced was whole blood, taken in connection with sensitization to the hapten diphenylcyclopropenone (DPC). The CDR3 reads CASSLQATNQPQHF. CDR3 nucleotide sequence: TGTGCCAGCAGCCTACAGGCTACCAATCAGCCCCAGCATTTT.